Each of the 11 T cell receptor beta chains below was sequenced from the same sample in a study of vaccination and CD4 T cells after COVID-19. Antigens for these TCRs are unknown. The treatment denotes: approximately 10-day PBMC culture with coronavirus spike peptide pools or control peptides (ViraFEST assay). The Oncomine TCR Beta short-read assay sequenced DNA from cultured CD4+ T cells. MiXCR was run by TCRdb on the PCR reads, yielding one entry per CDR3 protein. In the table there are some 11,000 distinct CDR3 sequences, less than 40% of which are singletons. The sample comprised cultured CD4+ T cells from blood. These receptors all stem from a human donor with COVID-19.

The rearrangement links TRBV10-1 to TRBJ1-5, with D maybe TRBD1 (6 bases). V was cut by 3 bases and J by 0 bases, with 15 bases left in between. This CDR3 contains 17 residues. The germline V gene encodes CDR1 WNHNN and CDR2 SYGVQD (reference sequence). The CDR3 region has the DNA TGCGCCAGCAGTGATTGTCAGGGGCTCCATAGCAATCAGCCCCAGCATTTT. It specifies CASSDCQGLHSNQPQHF.

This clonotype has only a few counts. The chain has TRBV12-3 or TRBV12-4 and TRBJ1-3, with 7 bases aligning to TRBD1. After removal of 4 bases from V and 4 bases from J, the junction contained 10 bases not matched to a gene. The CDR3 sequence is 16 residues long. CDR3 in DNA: TGTGCCAGCAGTTCAAATCGACAGGGTGCAGGAAACACCATATATTTT. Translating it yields CASSSNRQGAGNTIYF.

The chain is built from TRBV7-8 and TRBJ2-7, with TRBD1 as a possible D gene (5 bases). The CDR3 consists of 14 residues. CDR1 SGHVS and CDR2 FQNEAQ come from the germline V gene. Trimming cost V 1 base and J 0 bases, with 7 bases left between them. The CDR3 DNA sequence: TGTGCCAGCAGCTTAGGGACAAACTCCTACGAGCAGTACTTC. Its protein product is CASSLGTNSYEQYF.

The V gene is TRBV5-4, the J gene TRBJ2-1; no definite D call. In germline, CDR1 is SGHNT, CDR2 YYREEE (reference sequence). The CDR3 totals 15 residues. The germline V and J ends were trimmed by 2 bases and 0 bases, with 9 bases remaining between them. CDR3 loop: CASSFSQSSYNEQFF. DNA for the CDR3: TGTGCCAGCAGCTTTTCCCAGAGCTCCTACAATGAGCAGTTCTTC.

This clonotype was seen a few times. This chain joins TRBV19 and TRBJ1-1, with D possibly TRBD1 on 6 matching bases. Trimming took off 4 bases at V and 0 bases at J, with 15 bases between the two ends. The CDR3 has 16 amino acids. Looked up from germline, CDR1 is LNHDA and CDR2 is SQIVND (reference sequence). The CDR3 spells CASSNSKGQLNTEAFF. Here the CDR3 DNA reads TGTGCCAGTAGTAACTCCAAAGGACAGTTGAACACTGAAGCTTTCTTT.

CDR3 sequence: CASSLTGSTEAFF. CDR3 in DNA: TGTGCCAGCAGCTTAACAGGGTCTACTGAAGCTTTCTTT. This rearrangement joins TRBV7-3 to TRBJ1-1; D unclear. This CDR3 contains 13 residues. The V gene's germline CDR1 is SGHTA and CDR2 FQGTGA. V lost 0 bases and J 5 bases, leaving 7 bases between the germline ends.

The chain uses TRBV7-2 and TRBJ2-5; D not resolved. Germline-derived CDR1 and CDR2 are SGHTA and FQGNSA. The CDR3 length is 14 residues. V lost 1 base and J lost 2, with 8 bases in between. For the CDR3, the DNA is TGTGCCAGCAGCTTAGGTCAGACACAAGAGACCCAGTACTTC. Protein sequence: CASSLGQTQETQYF.

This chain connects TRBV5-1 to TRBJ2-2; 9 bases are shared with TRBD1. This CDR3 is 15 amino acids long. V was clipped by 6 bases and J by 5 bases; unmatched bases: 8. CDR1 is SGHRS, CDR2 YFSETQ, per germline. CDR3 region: CASTKGQGNTGELFF. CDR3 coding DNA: TGCGCCAGCACCAAGGGACAGGGAAATACCGGGGAGCTGTTTTTT.

CDR3 residues: CAISEPGQTSNQPQHF. The DNA of the CDR3 is TGTGCCATCAGTGAGCCGGGACAGACGAGCAATCAGCCCCAGCATTTT. V is TRBV10-3 and J is TRBJ1-5; the match to TRBD1 covers 7 bases. Trimming took 2 bases from V and 1 from J; bases not matched to a gene: 5. This CDR3 comprises 16 residues. Germline V gene data show CDR1 as ENHRY and CDR2 as SYGVKD.

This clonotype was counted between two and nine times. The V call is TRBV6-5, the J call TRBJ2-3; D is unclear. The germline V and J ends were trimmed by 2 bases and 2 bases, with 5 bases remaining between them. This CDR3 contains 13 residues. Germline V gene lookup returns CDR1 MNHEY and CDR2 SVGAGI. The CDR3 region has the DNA TGTGCCAGCAGTTACCCCCCCACAGATACGCAGTATTTT. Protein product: CASSYPPTDTQYF.

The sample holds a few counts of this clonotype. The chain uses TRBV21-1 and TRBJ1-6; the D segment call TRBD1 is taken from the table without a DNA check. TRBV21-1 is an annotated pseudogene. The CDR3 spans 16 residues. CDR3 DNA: TGTGCCAGCAGCAATCTTCCAGGGGACATTAATTCACCCCTCCACTTT. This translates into CASSNLPGDINSPLHF.